This T cell receptor (beta chain) was sequenced during a study of technical replicates of blood from several donors. Generated by immunoSEQ multiplex PCR, the TCRdb table keeps only in-frame clones and is missing some. The data contain fewer than 70,000 clones, 86% of them seen just once; the ten biggest clones take up less than 6%. The CDR3 has 15 amino acids. V was shortened by 0 bases and J by 4 bases, with 10 bases between the two germline ends. Germline CDR1 is GTSNPN and CDR2 is SVGIG (reference sequence). This clone has only a few counts. This clonotype was obtained from a human donor in good health. Some clones in this sample may be carry-over from other donors' samples. V usage is TRBV30 and J usage is TRBJ1-6, with D possibly TRBD1 on 6 matching bases. The source material was PBMCs. CDR3 nucleotide sequence: TGTGCCTGGAGTGTTAGGGGGGGTTATAATTCACCCCTCCACTTT. The encoded protein is CAWSVRGGYNSPLHF.